The 5 T cell receptor beta chains below come from one sample, sequenced in a study of blood T cell repertoires in COVID-19. Assay used: immunoSEQ multiplex PCR; TCRdb lists only in-frame clones, some missing. The sample records 240,000 or so clones, approximately 82% being singletons. Sequencing was done on a sample of peripheral blood. The receptor source for this set is an elderly woman with acute or convalescent COVID-19.

This rearrangement joins TRBV5-8 to TRBJ2-7; tentative D call: TRBD2 (6 bases). CDR1 is SGHTS, CDR2 YDEGEE, per germline. This CDR3 is built from 14 residues. V was clipped by 4 bases and J by 4 bases, with 15 bases between them. This CDR3 is CASSLQAGTYEQYF. The CDR3 DNA follows: TGTGCCAGCAGCCTACAGGCGGGAACTTACGAGCAGTACTTC.

This clone occurred once. J is TRBJ2-7 and V is TRBV11-2; possibly TRBD1 for D (7 bases). V was pared by 1 base and J by 6 bases, with 19 bases between. Per the germline V gene, CDR1 is SGHAT and CDR2 is FQNNGV. The CDR3 sequence is 16 residues long. The CDR3 DNA reads as TGTGCCAGCAGCTTAGTGGCAGGGGGACCGGAGGGCGAGCAGTACTTC. As protein: CASSLVAGGPEGEQYF.

The chain carries TRBV2 and TRBJ2-1; 8 bases are a match to TRBD2. The germline V gene encodes CDR1 SNHLY and CDR2 FYNNEI. The J segment lost 4 bases and the V segment lost 8 bases, leaving 16 bases of the junction unmatched. The CDR3 has 17 amino acids. The CDR3 DNA is TGTGCCAGCGGCGCCTCTTCGAGAACGGGGGGGTACAATGAGCAGTTCTTC. Translation gives CASGASSRTGGYNEQFF.

This chain links TRBV18 with TRBJ1-3, with 7 bases fitting TRBD1. Germline lookup yields CDR1 KGHSH and CDR2 LQKENI. Trimming at V came to 3 bases and at J to 4 bases, leaving 6 bases not matched to a gene. This CDR3 is built from 15 residues. The CDR3 loop reads CASSPGRQGGNTIYF. CDR3 coding DNA: TGTGCCAGCTCACCGGGTAGACAGGGAGGAAACACCATATATTTT.

This clone was counted only a few times. V is TRBV28 and J is TRBJ1-2; TRBD1 matches 9 bases. J lost 1 base, V lost 6 bases, and 3 bases had no gene match. Germline CDR1 and CDR2: MDHEN and SYDVKM. The CDR3 covers 14 residues. The CDR3 spells CASRQGAINYGYTF. Written as DNA, the CDR3 is TGTGCCAGCAGACAGGGGGCTATTAACTATGGCTACACCTTC.